The present T cell receptor (beta chain) was sequenced within a study of blood T cells in healthy people across ages. A second PCR, run for roughly 6 to 11 cycles, used a sample-barcoded 5' primer plus a J-beta primer mix. Each TCR beta cDNA got a 12-nucleotide random molecular identifier. MiXCR, run by TCRdb on the 5' RACE reads, gives a single entry per CDR3 protein. The repertoire holds fewer than 1,000,000 distinct CDR3 sequences, approximately 48% seen once, with approximately 19% in the top ten. This CDR3 comprises 13 residues. The V end lost 2 bases, the J end lost 4 bases, and 9 bases lay between the germline ends. Germline V gene data show CDR1 as MNHEY and CDR2 as SVGEGT. The table lists this clonotype with a few counts.

This chain connects TRBV6-2 or TRBV6-3 to TRBJ2-7; D unresolved. This receptor was obtained from a man between 60 and 75 years old in good health. The specimen was blood. The CDR3 sequence: CASSYLKNYEQYF. The DNA for the CDR3 is TGTGCCAGCAGTTACCTCAAGAATTACGAGCAGTACTTC.